These 17 T cell receptor beta chains share one sample of origin, sequenced in a study of radiotherapy plus CTLA-4 blockade in lung cancer. Only in-frame clones appear in the TCRdb table, and some are missing; sequencing was by immunoSEQ multiplex PCR. Among some 15,000 clones listed, roughly 72% were seen once. The sequences come from peripheral blood, collected from a patient treated with radiotherapy plus ipilimumab. Receptors were obtained from a human donor with non-small cell lung cancer whose response to radiotherapy plus ipilimumab could not be evaluated.

The chain has TRBV6-1 and TRBJ1-4; 8 positions agree with TRBD1. Unmatched junction bases numbered 4, after V lost 3 bases and J lost 7 bases. Germline V gene sequence: CDR1 MNHNS, CDR2 SASEGT. The CDR3 is made up of 14 amino acids. The CDR3 protein is CASSEQGAGEKLFF. In DNA, the CDR3 is TGTGCCAGCAGTGAGCAGGGGGCCGGTGAAAAACTGTTTTTT.

Regarding this clone: Since no conserved phenylalanine or tryptophan closes the CDR3, a read error is the likely cause. It is unclear where the CDR3 begins or ends on the DNA, so no DNA is shown, and the CDR3 is as TCRdb lists it. The V and J genes are TRBV19 and TRBJ1-1. The CDR3 extends over 14 residues, inclusive of both ends. CDR1 and CDR2 (germline): LNHDA, SQIVND (reference sequence). The CDR3 reads CASSPRPGTLIEEL.

The DNA for the CDR3 is TGTGCCAGCAGTGGACTAGCGGGGACGAACACCGGGGAGCTGTTTTTT. Amino acid sequence: CASSGLAGTNTGELFF. The rearrangement uses TRBV6-6 and TRBJ2-2; 12 bases line up with TRBD2. V was clipped by 5 bases and J by 0 bases; unmatched bases: 1. CDR1 and CDR2 from the germline V gene are MNHNY and SVGAGI (reference sequence). This CDR3 has 16 residues.

This chain connects TRBV9 to TRBJ2-3; 7 positions match TRBD1. Trimming removed 4 bases from V and 3 bases from J; junction bases left unmatched: 11. Germline CDR1 and CDR2: SGDLS and YYNGEE. This CDR3 spans 16 amino acids. The CDR3 nucleotides read TGTGCCAGCAGCACCCAACAGGGGTTAATTACAGATACGCAGTATTTT. Protein: CASSTQQGLITDTQYF.

The CDR3 spells CASTSYGTGGVNTEAFF. CDR3 coding DNA: TGTGCCAGCACCTCTTACGGGACAGGGGGCGTGAACACTGAAGCTTTCTTT. The chain recombines TRBV11-2 with TRBJ1-1; 12 bases are a match to TRBD1. The length of the CDR3 is 17 residues. V lost 7 bases and J lost 0; bases outside the gene matches: 9. The V gene's germline CDR1 is SGHAT and CDR2 FQNNGV.

This chain links TRBV18 with TRBJ2-1, with a weak D call TRBD2 (5 bases). Per the germline V gene, CDR1 is KGHSH and CDR2 is LQKENI. Trimming took 3 bases from V and 0 from J, leaving 12 bases between them. The CDR3 is 16 residues long. CDR3 region: CASSPWTASSYNEQFF. CDR3 nucleotide sequence: TGTGCCAGCTCACCTTGGACTGCTAGCTCCTACAATGAGCAGTTCTTC.

The chain couples TRBV7-9 to TRBJ2-7; 15 positions agree with TRBD2. The germline V gene encodes CDR1 SEHNR and CDR2 FQNEAQ (reference sequence). The J segment lost 7 bases and the V segment lost 6 bases, leaving 4 bases of the junction unmatched. The CDR3 has 14 amino acids. For the CDR3, the DNA is TGTGCCAGCAGTGGGACTAGCGGGGGGCGGGAGCAGTACGTC. Translated: CASSGTSGGREQYV.

Comments on this clone: Its ends do not fully match the called genes, so a read error is possible. The chain recombines TRBV14 with TRBJ1-5; no definite D call. The CDR3 covers 13 residues. Germline values: CDR1 SGHDN, CDR2 FVKESK. CDR3 protein: CASRQVTGQPQHF. DNA of the CDR3: TGTGCCAGCAGGCAAGTAACGGGACAGCCCCAGCATTTT.

This clone was found a few times. The CDR3 sequence: CASSRGSGANVLTF. CDR3 sequence (DNA): TGTGCCAGTAGTCGGGGGTCTGGGGCCAACGTCCTGACTTTC. This chain links TRBV19 with TRBJ2-6, with a possible D match to TRBD2 (6 bases). V gave up 5 bases and J gave up 1 base, with 6 bases separating them. Germline-derived CDR1 and CDR2 are LNHDA and SQIVND (reference sequence). The CDR3 has 14 amino acids.

The rearrangement links TRBV6-5 to TRBJ2-2; 7 bases are a match to TRBD1. This CDR3 has 14 residues. J was trimmed by 3 bases and V by 8 bases; bases with no gene match: 6. Germline-derived CDR1 and CDR2 are MNHEY and SVGAGI. CDR3 loop: CASRGQRDTGELFF. CDR3 DNA sequence: TGTGCCAGCCGGGGACAGCGAGACACCGGGGAGCTGTTTTTT.

This clone was detected only a few times. It differs at one base from a far larger clone, so likely a read error. This chain links TRBV4-3 with TRBJ2-7, with a tentative D call TRBD2 (6 bases). Trimming pared 4 bases from V and 3 bases from J, leaving 13 bases between. Germline CDR1 LGHNA, CDR2 YSLEER. CDR3 length equals 14 residues. CDR3 sequence reads: CASSLRGTDYEQYF. The CDR3 DNA reads as TGCGCCAGCAGCCTGCGCGGGACGGACTACGAGCAGTACTTC.

The chain couples TRBV18 to TRBJ1-1; perhaps TRBD1 as D (5 bases). The germline V gene encodes CDR1 KGHSH and CDR2 LQKENI. This CDR3 is 14 amino acids long. The ends were cut back, 6 bases at V and 4 bases at J, with 15 bases in the middle. CDR3 DNA sequence: TGTGCCAGCTCCCCGGGCAGGGAGGTCACTGAAGCTTTCTTT. Its protein product is CASSPGREVTEAFF. The full variable domain, its missing parts supplied by reference TRBV18 and TRBJ1-1, is NAGVMQNPRHLVRRRGQEARLRCSPMKGHSHVYWYRQLPEEGLKFMVYLQKENIIDESGMPKERFSAEFPKEGPSILRIQQVVRGDSAAYFCASSPGREVTEAFFGQGTRLTVV.

The chain carries TRBV7-9 and TRBJ2-7; D possibly corresponds to TRBD2 (6 bases). Trimming left V 1 base short and J 7 bases short, with 20 bases between. Germline V gene lookup returns CDR1 SEHNR and CDR2 FQNEAQ (reference sequence). The CDR3 extends over 16 amino acids. CDR3 amino acids: CASSLVTGLASREQYV. CDR3 bases: TGTGCCAGCAGCTTAGTCACGGGACTCGCCTCAAGGGAGCAGTACGTC.

The chain employs TRBV19 and TRBJ1-2; D might be TRBD1 (5 bases). CDR3 length: 13 amino acids. Germline values: CDR1 LNHDA, CDR2 SQIVND (reference sequence). The V end was cut by 5 bases, the J end by 8 bases, with 15 bases between. The DNA for the CDR3 is TGTGCCAGTAGTGCCCTTGGGGGGTCCGGCTACACCTTC. Protein: CASSALGGSGYTF.

CDR3 amino acids: CASSLFSSGASGNTIYF. The CDR3 DNA follows: TGTGCCAGCAGCTTATTTTCTTCCGGAGCTTCGGGAAACACCATATATTTT. The chain has TRBV13 and TRBJ1-3; D is uncertain. The CDR3 is 17 residues long. CDR1 is PRHDT, CDR2 FYEKMQ, per germline (reference sequence). V lost 2 bases, J lost 4 bases, and 18 bases lay in between. The whole variable domain, remainder taken from reference TRBV13 and TRBJ1-3, is AAGVIQSPRHLIKEKRETATLKCYPIPRHDTVYWYQQGPGQDPQFLISFYEKMQSDKGSIPDRFSAQQFSDYHSELNMSSLELGDSALYFCASSLFSSGASGNTIYFGEGSWLTVV.

J is TRBJ2-3 and V is TRBV9, with TRBD1 identical over 12 bases. Germline assignment: CDR1 SGDLS and CDR2 YYNGEE. V shed 1 base and J 4 bases; nucleotides not matched to a gene: 4. The CDR3 spans 16 residues. The CDR3 coding sequence is TGTGCCAGCAGCGTATACGGGACAGGGGGCCCAGATACGCAGTATTTT. Protein product: CASSVYGTGGPDTQYF.

The rearrangement links TRBV7-9 to TRBJ2-5, with 10 positions matching TRBD2. The end of the DNA aligns better with TRBJ2-7, so the J call may be wrong. CDR1 and CDR2 from the germline V gene are SEHNR and FQNEAQ (reference sequence). This CDR3 contains 15 residues. The CDR3: CASSFPSGGRYEQYF. DNA for the CDR3: TGTGCCAGCAGCTTCCCTAGCGGGGGCCGCTACGAGCAGTACTTC.